This T cell receptor (beta chain) was captured in a study of blood T cell repertoires in COVID-19. The CDR3 is made up of 12 amino acids. The germline V gene has CDR1 SQVTM and CDR2 ANQGSEA. V lost 7 bases, J lost 6 bases, and 2 bases stayed unmatched. In the original processing: Reference gene primers were amplified, and this amplification served to estimate nucleated cell counts. TCRdb keeps only in-frame clones here, not all; method: immunoSEQ multiplex PCR. V, J and clone size are those of that table, while D and trimming were read from the DNA. The table has 200,000 to 300,000 clones, 82% seen once; the top ten hold over 10%.

Sequencing used peripheral blood. This chain links TRBV29-1 with TRBJ2-2; 10 positions match TRBD1. This TCR was recovered from an older woman with active or convalescent COVID-19. The CDR3 here is CSGTGGAGELFF. The CDR3 DNA is TGCAGCGGGACAGGGGGGGCCGGGGAGCTGTTTTTT.